Below, one T cell receptor beta chain is given with its context. Produced via immunoSEQ multiplex PCR; TCRdb's table is partial and in-frame only. The data show around 81,000 clones, about 92% seen once. The V gene's germline CDR1 is SEHNR and CDR2 FQNEAQ (reference sequence). Unmatched junction bases numbered 10, after V lost 1 base and J lost 5 bases. This CDR3 has 18 amino acids. This specimen comes from a study of control samples from healthy donors and cancer patients. Source material: blood. V is TRBV7-9 and J is TRBJ1-5, with TRBD1 matching 11 bases. The clonotype was recovered from a woman in her twenties or thirties in good health. This chain's CDR3 is CASSLGTGQGGGDQPQHF. The CDR3 bases are TGTGCCAGCAGCTTAGGTACGGGACAGGGGGGCGGGGATCAGCCCCAGCATTTT.